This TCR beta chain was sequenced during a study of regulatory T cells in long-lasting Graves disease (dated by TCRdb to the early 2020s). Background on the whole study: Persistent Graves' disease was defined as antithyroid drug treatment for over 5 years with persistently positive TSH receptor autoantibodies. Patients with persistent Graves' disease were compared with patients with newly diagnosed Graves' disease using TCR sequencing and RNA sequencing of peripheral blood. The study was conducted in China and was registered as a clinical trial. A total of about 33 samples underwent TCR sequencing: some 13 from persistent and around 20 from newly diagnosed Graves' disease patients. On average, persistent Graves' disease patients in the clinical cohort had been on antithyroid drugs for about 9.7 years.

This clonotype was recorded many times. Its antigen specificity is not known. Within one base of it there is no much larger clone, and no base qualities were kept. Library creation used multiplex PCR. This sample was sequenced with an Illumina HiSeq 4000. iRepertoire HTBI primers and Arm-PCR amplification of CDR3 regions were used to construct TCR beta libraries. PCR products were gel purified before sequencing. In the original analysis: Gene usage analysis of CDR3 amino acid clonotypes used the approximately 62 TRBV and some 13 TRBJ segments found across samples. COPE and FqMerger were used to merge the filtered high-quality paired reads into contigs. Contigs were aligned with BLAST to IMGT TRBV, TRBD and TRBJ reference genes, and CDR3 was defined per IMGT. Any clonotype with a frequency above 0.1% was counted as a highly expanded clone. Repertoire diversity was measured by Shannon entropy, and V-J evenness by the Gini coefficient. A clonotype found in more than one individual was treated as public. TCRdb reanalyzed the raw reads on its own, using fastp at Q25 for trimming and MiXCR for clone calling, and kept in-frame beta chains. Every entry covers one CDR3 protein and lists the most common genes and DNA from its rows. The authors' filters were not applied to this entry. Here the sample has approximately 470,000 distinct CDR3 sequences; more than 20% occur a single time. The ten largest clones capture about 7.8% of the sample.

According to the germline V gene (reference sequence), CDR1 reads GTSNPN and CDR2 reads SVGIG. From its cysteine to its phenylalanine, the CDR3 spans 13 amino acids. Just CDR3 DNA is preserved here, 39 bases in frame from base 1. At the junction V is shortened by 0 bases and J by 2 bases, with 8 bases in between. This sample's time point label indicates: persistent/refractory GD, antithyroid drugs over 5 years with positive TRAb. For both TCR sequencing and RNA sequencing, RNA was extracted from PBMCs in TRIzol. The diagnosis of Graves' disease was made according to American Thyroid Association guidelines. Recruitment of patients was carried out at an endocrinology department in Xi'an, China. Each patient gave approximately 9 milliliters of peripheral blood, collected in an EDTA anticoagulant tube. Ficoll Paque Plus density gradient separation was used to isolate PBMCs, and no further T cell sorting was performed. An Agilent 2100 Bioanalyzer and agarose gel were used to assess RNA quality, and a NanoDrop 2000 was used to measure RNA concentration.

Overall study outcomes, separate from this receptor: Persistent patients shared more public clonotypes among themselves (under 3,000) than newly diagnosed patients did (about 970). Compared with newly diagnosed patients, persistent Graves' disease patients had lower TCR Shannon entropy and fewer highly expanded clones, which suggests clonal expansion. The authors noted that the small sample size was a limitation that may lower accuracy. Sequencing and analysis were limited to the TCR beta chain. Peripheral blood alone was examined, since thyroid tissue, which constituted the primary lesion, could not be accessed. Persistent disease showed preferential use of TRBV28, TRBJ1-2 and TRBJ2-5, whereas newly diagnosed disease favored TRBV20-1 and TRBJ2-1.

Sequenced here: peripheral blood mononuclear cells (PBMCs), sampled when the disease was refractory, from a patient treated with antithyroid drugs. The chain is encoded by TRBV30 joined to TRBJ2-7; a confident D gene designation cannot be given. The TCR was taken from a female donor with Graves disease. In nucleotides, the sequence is TGTGCCTGGAGTGTTCTGACTCCCTACGAGCAGTACTTC. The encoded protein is CAWSVLTPYEQYF.